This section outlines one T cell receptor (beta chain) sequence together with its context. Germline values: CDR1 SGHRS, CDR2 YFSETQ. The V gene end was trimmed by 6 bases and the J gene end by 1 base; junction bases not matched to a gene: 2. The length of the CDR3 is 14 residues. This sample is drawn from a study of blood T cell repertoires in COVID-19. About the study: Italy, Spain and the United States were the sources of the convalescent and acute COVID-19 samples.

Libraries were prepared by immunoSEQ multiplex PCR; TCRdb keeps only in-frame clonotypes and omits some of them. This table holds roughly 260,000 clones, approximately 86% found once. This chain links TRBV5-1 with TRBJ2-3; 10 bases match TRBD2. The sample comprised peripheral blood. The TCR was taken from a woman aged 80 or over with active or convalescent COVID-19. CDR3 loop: CASTSGRGTDTQYF. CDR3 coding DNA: TGCGCCAGCACTAGCGGGAGAGGCACAGATACGCAGTATTTT.